These 8 T cell receptor beta chains originate from one sample sequenced in a study of T cell changes during pregnancy in multiple sclerosis. Only in-frame clones appear in the TCRdb table, and some are missing; sequencing was by immunoSEQ multiplex PCR. Of under 65,000 clones listed, about nine tenths are singletons. Specimen: peripheral blood, collected after pregnancy. The receptors derive from a female donor in good health, enrolled as a control in a pregnancy study.

V gene TRBV5-4 combines with J gene TRBJ2-7, with D unresolved. This CDR3 contains 15 residues. V lost 1 base and J 3 bases, leaving 14 bases between the germline ends. CDR1 and CDR2 from the germline V gene are SGHNT and YYREEE (reference sequence). The CDR3 DNA follows: TGTGCCAGCAGCTTGCGGCGACGCGGAAACTACGAGCAGTACTTC. Translation: CASSLRRRGNYEQYF.

The chain uses TRBV6-5 and TRBJ1-2; D not resolved. Germline assignment: CDR1 MNHEY and CDR2 SVGAGI. The CDR3 has 11 residues. Trimming stripped 5 bases from V and 4 bases from J, with 5 bases between. The DNA of the CDR3 is TGTGCCAGCAGTAACAGCTATGGCTACACCTTC. This encodes CASSNSYGYTF.

The rearrangement uses TRBV7-2 and TRBJ1-3; TRBD1 is a possible D gene (5 bases). Germline V gives CDR1 SGHTA, CDR2 FQGNSA. The CDR3 consists of 17 residues. V gave up 2 bases and J gave up 0 bases, with 14 bases separating them. Here the CDR3 reads CASSLQGTAYSGNTIYF. The CDR3 DNA reads as TGTGCCAGCAGCTTACAGGGCACAGCCTACTCTGGAAACACCATATATTTT.

The genes are TRBV2 and TRBJ1-2; D call uncertain. Germline values: CDR1 SNHLY, CDR2 FYNNEI. This CDR3 is 16 amino acids long. V was pared by 6 bases and J by 2 bases, with 19 bases between. Here the CDR3 DNA reads TGTGCCAGCAGCCCGGGAAGGTTTGGAACCAACTATGGCTACACCTTC. Residues: CASSPGRFGTNYGYTF.

The chain links TRBV27 to TRBJ2-3; D is undetermined. V lost 7 bases and J 4 bases, leaving 12 bases between the germline ends. This CDR3 has 13 amino acids. The germline V gene encodes CDR1 MNHEY and CDR2 SMNVEV (reference sequence). Here the CDR3 DNA reads TGTGCCAGCACCGCGCCCCCCGCAGATACGCAGTATTTT. This gives the protein CASTAPPADTQYF.

The sample holds one count of this clone. The chain joins TRBV11-2 to TRBJ2-2; a possible D gene is TRBD2 (7 bases). Germline V gives CDR1 SGHAT, CDR2 FQNNGV. Trimming left V 2 bases short and J 6 bases short, with 10 bases between. The CDR3 is made up of 14 amino acids. The CDR3 DNA is TGTGCCAGCAGCTTATGGGGGGGCCCCGGGGAGCTGTTTTTT. Translating it yields CASSLWGGPGELFF.

V gene TRBV6-1 combines with J gene TRBJ2-7; 7 bases agree with TRBD2. Germline CDR1 MNHNS, CDR2 SASEGT. With 2 bases clipped from V and 6 bases from J, the junction kept 10 bases outside the gene matches. The CDR3 runs 15 residues. This CDR3 reads CASSEIVGGNGEQYF. DNA for the CDR3: TGTGCCAGCAGTGAAATTGTGGGAGGGAACGGCGAGCAGTACTTC.

The chain is built from TRBV2 and TRBJ1-2; 9 bases fit TRBD1. J gave up 8 bases and V 6 bases, and 13 bases lay outside the gene matches. Per the germline V gene, CDR1 is SNHLY and CDR2 is FYNNEI. The CDR3 covers 15 residues. CDR3 sequence: CASRGTTGGYWGYTF. The CDR3 DNA sequence: TGTGCCAGCAGGGGGACTACAGGGGGCTATTGGGGCTACACCTTC.